This T cell receptor (beta chain) was found in a study of cytomegalovirus exposure and HLA in healthy donors. About the study: A prior study identified 110 million or so unique TCR beta sequences from about 180 million T cells.

Study-wide results and caveats: Many donors shared some public TCRs, even though most TCR sequences were rare. TCR beta chain V- and J-gene trimming was linked, in a later analysis, to a missense variant in DCLRE1C.

This CDR3 region has 14 residues. Trimming left V 0 bases short and J 7 bases short, with 15 bases between. Germline V gene lookup returns CDR1 GTSNPN and CDR2 SVGIG (reference sequence). Notes on this clone: What it recognizes is unknown.

The PCR used 60 Vbeta and 13 Jbeta primers. Clones were sequenced by immunoSEQ multiplex PCR, and TCRdb holds only the in-frame ones, with some missing. The repertoire holds 100,000 to 150,000 clones, with roughly a tenth as singletons. The sample was PBMCs. The sequence was collected from a woman under 30 in good health and CMV-seropositive. The V call is TRBV30, the J call TRBJ1-2; D might be TRBD1 (5 bases). CDR3 residues: CAWSVPGSRSGYTF. The CDR3 coding sequence is TGTGCCTGGAGTGTACCAGGGTCGAGGTCTGGCTACACCTTC.